What follows are 4 T cell receptor beta chains derived from one specimen sequenced in a study of T cells in tumors after PD-1 blockade. TCRdb keeps only in-frame clones here, not all; method: immunoSEQ multiplex PCR. Of around 25,000 clones in the sample, 65% to 85% were seen once. Specimen: PBMCs, collected after anti-PD-1 treatment. The source of these receptors is a human donor with basal cell carcinoma.

The chain recombines TRBV5-1 with TRBJ2-5, with D perhaps TRBD1 (6 bases). Germline V CDR1 and CDR2: SGHRS, YFSETQ. This CDR3 is 14 amino acids long. Deletions cut 7 bases from V and 1 base from J, with 14 bases between. The CDR3 is CASGGTGSQETQYF. The CDR3 DNA reads as TGCGCCAGCGGTGGAACAGGGTCCCAAGAGACCCAGTACTTC.

This clone was detected once. The V and J genes are TRBV25-1 and TRBJ1-1, with a possible D match to TRBD1 (5 bases). The germline gives CDR1 MGHDK, CDR2 SYGVNS. Trimming took off 10 bases at V and 1 base at J, with 16 bases between the two ends. The length of the CDR3 is 14 residues. Here the CDR3 reads CATKPGRENTEAFF. The DNA for the CDR3 is TGTGCCACCAAACCGGGACGGGAGAACACTGAAGCTTTCTTT.

This clone was detected once. The chain recombines TRBV6-5 with TRBJ1-2, with 11 bases identical to TRBD1. The junction had 10 bases not matched to a gene; V was cut back by 5 bases and J by 8 bases. This CDR3 has 15 amino acids. Germline V gene data show CDR1 as MNHEY and CDR2 as SVGAGI. The CDR3 nucleotides are TGTGCCAGCAGTCCTGGTGGGACAGGGGGATGGGGCTACACCTTC. Residues: CASSPGGTGGWGYTF.

Note on this clone: This specimen includes other DNA sequences encoding the same CDR3. This rearrangement joins TRBV12-3 or TRBV12-4 to TRBJ1-4, with a possible D match to TRBD1 (5 bases). V dropped 0 bases and J dropped 8 bases, with 7 bases sitting between them. This CDR3 spans 13 amino acids. The CDR3, as DNA: TGTGCCAGCAGTTTAGCGGGGACGGAAAAACTGTTTTTT. This encodes CASSLAGTEKLFF.